This paragraph reports one T cell receptor beta chain. The antigen is not known. The data are from a study of T-cell reconstitution after alpha-beta-depleted transplantation in children. Study-wide points: Roughly two months post-transplant, alpha-beta T cells reportedly originated from several hundred graft clones that had expanded. Some patients owed their high day-60 TCRbeta diversity to surviving recipient T cells and thymic progenitors.

Preparation of the TCRbeta library was carried out with unique molecular identifiers. TCRdb reprocessed the PCR reads with MiXCR, giving one entry per CDR3 protein. The sample contains approximately 400,000 distinct CDR3 sequences, roughly 16% of which appear only once. V shed 1 base, J shed 5 bases, and the junction held 6 bases outside the gene matches. CDR3 length equals 15 residues. The chain uses TRBV12-3 or TRBV12-4 and TRBJ2-7, with 9 bases fitting TRBD2. Specimen: PBMCs, mostly from graft donor cells, collected 360 days after TCRalphabeta/CD19-depleted stem cell transplant. The TCR was taken from a boy in the first two years of life who had a stem cell transplant for Wiskott-Aldrich syndrome, so the T cells may come from the graft donor. The CDR3 sequence: CASSLEAGGADEQYF. The CDR3 nucleotides are TGTGCCAGCAGTTTAGAAGCGGGAGGTGCGGACGAGCAGTACTTC.